This T cell receptor beta chain was recovered during a study of cytomegalovirus exposure and HLA in healthy donors. The primer mix had 60 Vbeta and 13 Jbeta primers. Only in-frame clones appear in the TCRdb table, and some are missing; sequencing was by immunoSEQ multiplex PCR. The sample shows more than 95,000 clones, around 64% of them seen only once. Findings and caveats of the study: Within an earlier analysis, most TCR beta V segments proved productive either about 90% or about 30% of the time. Most TCR sequences were seen very rarely across donors, but some public TCRs occurred in many.

This clone was observed a few times. What it binds is not known. The clonotype originates from a man in his 60s in good health and CMV-seronegative. The sequenced sample was PBMCs.

CDR3 amino acids: CASSAGTGGNSPLHF. The DNA of the CDR3 is TGTGCCAGCAGTGCGGGGACAGGGGGAAATTCACCCCTCCACTTT. This chain connects TRBV6-1 to TRBJ1-6; the match to TRBD1 covers 11 bases. V dropped 4 bases and J dropped 7; count of bases not matched to a gene: 3. The CDR3 totals 15 residues. Per the germline V gene, CDR1 is MNHNS and CDR2 is SASEGT.